This T cell receptor beta chain appears in the sequencing data of a study of PD-1 blockade in classical Hodgkin lymphoma. The study's findings and limits: Newly diagnosed patients and complete responders had comparable diversity at baseline.

With no exception, relapse followed autologous stem cell transplantation in all patients, and brentuximab vedotin exposure varied. The data were produced by immunoSEQ multiplex PCR, yet TCRdb's version contains in-frame clones alone and is incomplete. The sample contains about 58,000 clones, 80% to 95% of which appear only once. This CDR3 is 15 amino acids long. Germline CDR1 reads PRHDT; CDR2 reads FYEKMQ (reference sequence). Trimming took off 6 bases at V and 3 bases at J, with 18 bases between the two ends. As to this clone: The antigen is unknown.

The rearrangement uses TRBV13 and TRBJ2-7, with D tentatively TRBD1 (5 bases). The clonotype originates from a human donor with classical Hodgkin lymphoma. The starting material was peripheral blood mononuclear cells (PBMCs), obtained before the second cycle of nivolumab. CDR3 amino acids: CASRKLRADGYEQYF. The DNA for the CDR3 is TGTGCCAGCAGAAAACTCAGGGCTGATGGCTACGAGCAGTACTTC.